Reported below is one TCR beta chain. What it recognizes is unknown. In each case, RNA was isolated and then reverse transcribed into cDNA as the sequencing template. The protocol was immunoSEQ multiplex PCR, while the TCRdb copy is restricted to in-frame clones and leaves out a portion. This table holds some 100,000 clones, 55% to 70% found once. The CDR3 runs to 15 residues. In germline, CDR1 is GTSNPN, CDR2 SVGIG (reference sequence). J was trimmed by 11 bases and V by 0 bases; bases with no gene match: 13. This sample is part of a study of CD8+ T cells in alopecia areata. General observations from the study: Scalp sequencing captures resident alphabeta T cells of normal skin too. Lesional scalp, notably in alopecia totalis/universalis, had clonality above that of normal scalp.

The J gene is TRBJ1-5, the V gene TRBV30; TRBD1 aligns across 7 bases. Sequencing input: CD4+ T cells sorted from blood. The clonotype comes from a human donor in good health. The CDR3, as DNA: TGTGCCTGGAGTGTACAGTTCGGGACAGCGGATTCCCAGCATTTT. It encodes CAWSVQFGTADSQHF.